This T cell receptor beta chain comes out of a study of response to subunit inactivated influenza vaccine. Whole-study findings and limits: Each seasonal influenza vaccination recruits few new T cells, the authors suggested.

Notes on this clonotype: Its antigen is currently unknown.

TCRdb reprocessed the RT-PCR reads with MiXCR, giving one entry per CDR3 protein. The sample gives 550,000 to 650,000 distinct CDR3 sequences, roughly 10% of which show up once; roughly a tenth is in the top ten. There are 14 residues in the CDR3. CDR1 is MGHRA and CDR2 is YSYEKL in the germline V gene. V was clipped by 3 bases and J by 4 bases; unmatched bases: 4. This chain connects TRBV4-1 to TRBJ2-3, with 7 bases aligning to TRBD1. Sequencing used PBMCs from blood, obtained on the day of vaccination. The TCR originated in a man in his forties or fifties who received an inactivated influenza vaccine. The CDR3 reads CASSHQTGSDTQYF. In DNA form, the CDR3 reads TGCGCCAGCAGCCACCAGACAGGGTCAGATACGCAGTATTTT.